These T cell receptor beta chains were read from a single sample in a study of beta chain features in type 1 diabetes. Assay: immunoSEQ multiplex PCR; the TCRdb copy retains only in-frame clones and omits some. The sample yields a few hundred thousand clones, around 20% seen once. The sequencing sample was made of naive CD4+ T cells from blood. Receptors originate from a woman in her thirties or forties with type 1 diabetes. Each CDR3 is given with its conserved first and last residue. Fields, in order: CDR3 protein, CDR3 DNA, J gene, clone size, V gene, D gene. D genes are given only for firm matches. Size is stated for part of the rows, as once, few or many counts, or as a class when the clone is expanded.

CASSQGRGKGNQPQHF,TGCGCCAGCAGCCAGGGTAGGGGTAAGGGCAATCAGCCCCAGCATTTT,TRBJ1-5,NA,TRBV4-1,NA
CASSLQDGVSGNTIYF,TGTGCCAGCAGCTTGCAGGACGGGGTCTCTGGAAACACCATATATTTT,TRBJ1-3,NA,TRBV7-3,NA
CASSLDRGPQETQYF,TGTGCCAGTAGCCTCGACAGGGGCCCCCAAGAGACCCAGTACTTC,TRBJ2-5,NA,TRBV19,TRBD1
CASSPRVAGYTF,TGTGCCAGTAGTCCCAGGGTGGCTGGCTACACCTTC,TRBJ1-2,NA,TRBV19,NA
CASSVTGQKWEKLFF,TGTGCCAGCAGCGTTACCGGACAGAAGTGGGAAAAACTGTTTTTT,TRBJ1-4,NA,TRBV7-9,NA
CASSRGGSSYNEQFF,TGTGCCAGCAGCAGAGGGGGCAGCTCCTACAATGAGCAGTTCTTC,TRBJ2-1,few,TRBV28,TRBD1
CASSQDLVSYEQYF,TGCGCCAGCAGCCAAGACTTAGTCTCCTACGAGCAGTACTTC,TRBJ2-7,few,TRBV4-3,NA
CASTTWTGDQPQHF,TGTGCCAGTACCACCTGGACAGGGGATCAGCCCCAGCATTTT,TRBJ1-5,NA,TRBV19,TRBD1
CASSSGQGREQYF,TGTGCCAGCAGCTCGGGACAGGGGAGGGAGCAGTACTTC,TRBJ2-7,NA,TRBV7-9,TRBD1
CASSVATTPTAELFF,TGTGCCAGCAGCGTAGCTACGACACCCACTGCGGAGCTGTTTTTT,TRBJ2-2,few,TRBV9,NA
CSANRVDEQFF,TGCAGTGCAAACAGGGTGGATGAGCAGTTCTTC,TRBJ2-1,NA,TRBV20-1,NA
CASSHQDRGGYGYTF,TGCGCCAGCAGCCACCAGGACAGGGGTGGCTATGGCTACACCTTC,TRBJ1-2,few,TRBV4-3,TRBD1
CASSLGGVETQYF,TGTGCCAGCAGCTTAGGGGGAGTTGAGACCCAGTACTTC,TRBJ2-5,few,TRBV7-8,NA